This entry is about one T cell receptor (beta chain). This sample stems from a study of control samples from healthy donors and cancer patients. Sequencing used immunoSEQ multiplex PCR; TCRdb keeps in-frame clones, though not all of them. This table has around 53,000 clones, approximately 86% appearing once. CDR1 and CDR2 (germline): SEHNR, FQNEAQ (reference sequence). Unmatched junction bases numbered 7, after V lost 8 bases and J lost 0 bases. There are 16 residues in the CDR3. The source is a woman in her 50s with lung cancer. The sample comprised PBMCs. V and J are TRBV7-9 and TRBJ2-1; 10 nucleotides match TRBD2. This CDR3 is CASLAGGRSSYNEQFF. CDR3 nucleotide sequence: TGTGCCAGCTTAGCGGGGGGCCGTAGCTCCTACAATGAGCAGTTCTTC.